These T cell receptor beta chains were read from a single sample in a study of cytomegalovirus exposure and HLA in healthy donors. Here immunoSEQ multiplex PCR was the method, and the copy in TCRdb shows in-frame clones only, minus some. The ten top clones account for approximately 3.6%, within a sample of 30,000 to 40,000 clones. The specimen sequenced was PBMCs. These TCRs come from a woman aged 40 to 55 in good health and CMV-seropositive. The conserved cysteine and the conserved F or W are not part of the CDR3 here. Fields, in order: clone size, V gene, J gene, D gene, CDR3 length, CDR3 protein. D genes are given only for firm matches. Rows may omit the clone size; those that give it use once, few, many or a size class.

size: .
V: TRBV29-1
J: TRBJ1-1
D: .
length: 10
CDR3: SADSRRTEAF

size: .
V: TRBV28
J: TRBJ2-7
D: .
length: 12
CDR3: ASEGGAFSYEQY

size: .
V: TRBV20-1
J: TRBJ2-5
D: .
length: 9
CDR3: SATSPETQY

size: .
V: TRBV7-9
J: TRBJ2-7
D: .
length: 10
CDR3: ASSSPSGEQY

size: medium-sized
V: TRBV19
J: TRBJ1-1
D: .
length: 12
CDR3: ASSSTGGGTEAF

size: .
V: TRBV23-1
J: TRBJ2-1
D: TRBD1
length: 12
CDR3: ASSHSKGAGEQF

size: .
V: TRBV9
J: TRBJ1-1
D: .
length: 13
CDR3: ASSPSGVENTEAF

size: .
V: TRBV7-9
J: TRBJ2-7
D: TRBD1
length: 13
CDR3: ASSSTHRGWEEQY

size: .
V: TRBV7-2
J: TRBJ2-1
D: TRBD2
length: 13
CDR3: ASSLGAGGSNEQF

size: .
V: TRBV30
J: TRBJ2-5
D: TRBD2
length: 13
CDR3: AGGTGGGNTETQY

size: .
V: TRBV5-1
J: TRBJ2-3
D: TRBD2
length: 13
CDR3: ASSFGSGSTDTQY

size: .
V: TRBV28
J: TRBJ1-2
D: TRBD1
length: 12
CDR3: ASSSLDRVNGYT

size: .
V: TRBV7-7
J: TRBJ2-1
D: .
length: 12
CDR3: ASSLGPDYNEQF

size: .
V: TRBV7-2
J: TRBJ2-3
D: TRBD2
length: 12
CDR3: ASSPRLASDTQY

size: .
V: TRBV4-3
J: TRBJ2-7
D: .
length: 14
CDR3: ASSQDASGLGREQY

size: .
V: TRBV7-3
J: TRBJ2-3
D: TRBD2
length: 14
CDR3: ASSSGLAGVTDTQY

size: .
V: TRBV30
J: TRBJ2-7
D: TRBD2
length: 13
CDR3: AWSDPLASGNEQY

size: .
V: TRBV19
J: TRBJ1-5
D: TRBD1
length: 13
CDR3: ASSTLTGPEQPQH

size: .
V: TRBV19
J: TRBJ2-7
D: .
length: 12
CDR3: ASSMVEFPYEQY

size: .
V: TRBV4-1
J: TRBJ1-4
D: .
length: 14
CDR3: ASSQRGGSTNEKLF

size: .
V: TRBV7-2
J: TRBJ1-2
D: TRBD1
length: 14
CDR3: ASSLTAGTGSNGYT

size: .
V: TRBV11-2
J: TRBJ2-5
D: TRBD2
length: 14
CDR3: ASSLVGLAGRENQY

size: .
V: TRBV6-1
J: TRBJ1-1
D: .
length: 11
CDR3: ASFRSLDTEAF

size: .
V: TRBV6-1
J: TRBJ2-7
D: .
length: 10
CDR3: ASSARYYEQY

size: .
V: TRBV5-6
J: TRBJ2-5
D: TRBD2
length: 17
CDR3: ASSLVAPVKREVDETQY

size: .
V: TRBV2
J: TRBJ1-1
D: TRBD1
length: 11
CDR3: ASSRDRGTEAF

size: .
V: TRBV5-4
J: TRBJ2-3
D: TRBD2
length: 14
CDR3: ASSLGLAGDTDTQY

size: .
V: TRBV4-2
J: TRBJ1-1
D: .
length: 16
CDR3: ASSQEDSRGLEYPEAF

size: .
V: TRBV28
J: TRBJ2-1
D: .
length: 10
CDR3: ASSDRNNEQF

size: .
V: TRBV7-2
J: TRBJ1-1
D: TRBD1
length: 12
CDR3: ASSRQGRDTEAF

size: .
V: TRBV27
J: TRBJ1-5
D: TRBD1
length: 12
CDR3: ASSFREGAQPQH

size: .
V: TRBV6-5
J: TRBJ2-5
D: .
length: 12
CDR3: ASSGSGREETQY

size: .
V: TRBV5-6
J: TRBJ1-2
D: .
length: 11
CDR3: ASSLAGGYGYT

size: .
V: TRBV2
J: TRBJ1-5
D: TRBD1
length: 12
CDR3: ASSVTGNNQPQH

size: .
V: TRBV4-3
J: TRBJ1-3
D: .
length: 13
CDR3: ASSQEGAAGNTIY

size: medium-sized
V: TRBV13
J: TRBJ2-1
D: TRBD2
length: 16
CDR3: ASSYGLAGGLLYNEQF

size: .
V: TRBV6-5
J: TRBJ2-2
D: TRBD2
length: 12
CDR3: ASSRLAGVSGLF

size: .
V: TRBV5-1
J: TRBJ2-1
D: TRBD1
length: 13
CDR3: ASCSRGTGADEQF

size: .
V: TRBV7-9
J: TRBJ1-2
D: .
length: 13
CDR3: ASSLGGRVAYGYT

size: .
V: TRBV7-8
J: TRBJ1-1
D: .
length: 12
CDR3: ASSLGEVLREAF

size: .
V: TRBV15
J: TRBJ2-2
D: TRBD2
length: 14
CDR3: ATSRDLAGSTGELF

size: .
V: TRBV29-1
J: TRBJ1-1
D: TRBD1
length: 11
CDR3: SVDRGYGTEAF

size: .
V: TRBV11-2
J: TRBJ2-1
D: TRBD2
length: 13
CDR3: ASTFLAGGGNEQF

size: .
V: TRBV2
J: TRBJ2-7
D: .
length: 12
CDR3: ASRTDTDSYEQY

size: .
V: TRBV6-1
J: TRBJ2-7
D: TRBD2
length: 11
CDR3: ASSPLREGEQY

size: .
V: TRBV6-5
J: TRBJ1-2
D: .
length: 13
CDR3: ASSYTRQGSEGYT

size: .
V: TRBV6-5
J: TRBJ1-1
D: .
length: 11
CDR3: ASRAQREGEAF

size: .
V: TRBV7-2
J: TRBJ2-5
D: .
length: 12
CDR3: ASSNREFQETQY

size: .
V: TRBV7-2
J: TRBJ2-7
D: .
length: 10
CDR3: ASSTQGYEQY

size: .
V: TRBV5-1
J: TRBJ1-2
D: TRBD1
length: 14
CDR3: ASSTGQGVTNYGYT

size: .
V: TRBV4-1
J: TRBJ2-1
D: TRBD2
length: 15
CDR3: ASSQGEGLAGGGEQF

size: .
V: TRBV4-1
J: TRBJ2-1
D: TRBD2
length: 16
CDR3: ASSQDPGSGSRSNEQF